These T cell receptor beta chains were read from a single sample in a study of response to subunit inactivated influenza vaccine. TCRdb fed the RT-PCR reads into MiXCR, producing one record per CDR3 protein. The table has 180,000 or so distinct CDR3 sequences, 12% seen once; the top ten hold 29%. These data also featured in a second study, about T cells expressing NK-cell markers.

The material sequenced was CD8+ T cells sorted from PBMCs, taken about 11 days after vaccination. Receptor source: a man aged 45-65 years who received an inactivated influenza vaccine. The CDR3 runs from the conserved cysteine through the conserved F or W. Each record gives: J gene, V gene, D gene, CDR3 protein. The D gene is left open where the match is weak.

j_gene: TRBJ2-1; v_gene: TRBV6-5; d_gene: -; CDR3aa: CASSYGSDNEQFF
j_gene: TRBJ2-1; v_gene: TRBV12-3/TRBV12-4; d_gene: TRBD2; CDR3aa: CASRRTSGSYNEQFF
j_gene: TRBJ1-1; v_gene: TRBV6-1; d_gene: TRBD1; CDR3aa: CASSTPLAGGPTEAFF
j_gene: TRBJ2-2; v_gene: TRBV27; d_gene: -; CDR3aa: CASSALTRASYGELFF
j_gene: TRBJ2-3; v_gene: TRBV29-1; d_gene: -; CDR3aa: CSVEDPTGLNTDTQYF
j_gene: TRBJ2-3; v_gene: TRBV3-1; d_gene: TRBD2; CDR3aa: CASSQDTPGSSGICTDTQYF
j_gene: TRBJ2-7; v_gene: TRBV7-9; d_gene: -; CDR3aa: CASSLGGVYEQYF
j_gene: TRBJ2-7; v_gene: TRBV5-4; d_gene: TRBD1; CDR3aa: CASSLGTGDFYEQYF
j_gene: TRBJ1-4; v_gene: TRBV6-5; d_gene: TRBD1; CDR3aa: CASSYGGQGAYEKLFF
j_gene: TRBJ2-2; v_gene: TRBV4-2; d_gene: -; CDR3aa: CASSQALTGYTGELFF
j_gene: TRBJ2-7; v_gene: TRBV4-3; d_gene: TRBD2; CDR3aa: CASSQDLASGAYEQYF
j_gene: TRBJ2-1; v_gene: TRBV4-2; d_gene: TRBD2; CDR3aa: CASSQVTSAYNEQFF
j_gene: TRBJ2-7; v_gene: TRBV19; d_gene: -; CDR3aa: CASSIQGSAYEQYF
j_gene: TRBJ2-2; v_gene: TRBV20-1; d_gene: -; CDR3aa: CSARGPNTGELFF
j_gene: TRBJ1-2; v_gene: TRBV11-2; d_gene: -; CDR3aa: CASSLGNYGYTF
j_gene: TRBJ2-3; v_gene: TRBV20-1; d_gene: TRBD2; CDR3aa: CSARLAGLTDTQYF
j_gene: TRBJ2-5; v_gene: TRBV29-1; d_gene: -; CDR3aa: CSVEDNWGAEETQYF
j_gene: TRBJ2-2; v_gene: TRBV2; d_gene: -; CDR3aa: CASSDSASNTGELFF
j_gene: TRBJ1-2; v_gene: TRBV7-2; d_gene: TRBD1; CDR3aa: CASSRGTGEFHGYTF
j_gene: TRBJ1-3; v_gene: TRBV30; d_gene: -; CDR3aa: CAWSLTDWTGPGNTIYF
j_gene: TRBJ2-2; v_gene: TRBV24-1; d_gene: -; CDR3aa: CATREGQTNTGELFF
j_gene: TRBJ1-2; v_gene: TRBV7-9; d_gene: -; CDR3aa: CASSLDGGLEGYTF
j_gene: TRBJ1-5; v_gene: TRBV4-1; d_gene: -; CDR3aa: CASSPKIGVSNQPQHF
j_gene: TRBJ1-5; v_gene: TRBV6-1; d_gene: -; CDR3aa: CASSEGRVLFNQPQHF
j_gene: TRBJ2-1; v_gene: TRBV19; d_gene: TRBD1; CDR3aa: CASSPGQGFNEQFF
j_gene: TRBJ2-7; v_gene: TRBV20-1; d_gene: -; CDR3aa: CSATTPSSYEQYF
j_gene: TRBJ1-3; v_gene: TRBV29-1; d_gene: -; CDR3aa: CSVEDRGDYTIYF
j_gene: TRBJ1-1; v_gene: TRBV5-6; d_gene: -; CDR3aa: CASSYPNLGTEAFF
j_gene: TRBJ1-2; v_gene: TRBV7-8; d_gene: -; CDR3aa: CASSLSDMIDGYTF
j_gene: TRBJ2-2; v_gene: TRBV20-1; d_gene: -; CDR3aa: CSARDFSNTGELFF
j_gene: TRBJ2-7; v_gene: TRBV6-2/TRBV6-3; d_gene: -; CDR3aa: CASSFGNAYEQYF
j_gene: TRBJ2-7; v_gene: TRBV28; d_gene: -; CDR3aa: CASSPGLGNEQYF
j_gene: TRBJ1-5; v_gene: TRBV4-3; d_gene: -; CDR3aa: CASSQEPVGQPQHF
j_gene: TRBJ2-3; v_gene: TRBV29-1; d_gene: TRBD2; CDR3aa: CSVEGLAGAIDTQYF
j_gene: TRBJ2-2; v_gene: TRBV4-3; d_gene: TRBD1; CDR3aa: CASSQPPIGTGGDPGELFF
j_gene: TRBJ2-2; v_gene: TRBV6-2/TRBV6-3; d_gene: TRBD1; CDR3aa: CASQGVPNTGELFF
j_gene: TRBJ2-7; v_gene: TRBV28; d_gene: TRBD1; CDR3aa: CASSFIPGTGGLGEQYF
j_gene: TRBJ2-7; v_gene: TRBV12-3/TRBV12-4; d_gene: -; CDR3aa: CASSSRVYEQYF
j_gene: TRBJ2-3; v_gene: TRBV20-1; d_gene: TRBD2; CDR3aa: CSARAVSSGRVTSTDTQYF
j_gene: TRBJ2-7; v_gene: TRBV29-1; d_gene: -; CDR3aa: CSVDNTPSYEQYF
j_gene: TRBJ1-1; v_gene: TRBV4-3; d_gene: -; CDR3aa: CASSQRAVGFTEAFF